The source of this T cell receptor beta chain is a study of T cell responses to AZD1222 COVID-19 vaccine. A remark on this clone: Its antigen is not identified.

General study results and limits: It should be noted that donors were predominantly white British and more often female, and clonal diversity was possibly underestimated. The study found Spike-specific TCR breadth and depth rose after two AZD1222 doses.

Produced via immunoSEQ multiplex PCR; TCRdb's table is partial and in-frame only. The table lists 95,000 to 150,000 clones, roughly 91% of them singletons, with approximately 5% in the top ten. The V and J ends lost 2 bases and 0 bases respectively, with 19 bases between them. CDR1 and CDR2 (germline): KGHSH, LQKENI. The CDR3 length is 18 residues. The sample here was peripheral blood, taken 28 days after the second AZD1222 dose. This sequence originates from an adult who received the AZD1222 COVID-19 vaccine. The V and J genes are TRBV18 and TRBJ1-1; no clear D gene. The CDR3 DNA follows: TGTGCCAGCTCACCATATAGTATCAGAGGCTTAATGAACACTGAAGCTTTCTTT. It specifies CASSPYSIRGLMNTEAFF.